The T cell receptor beta chain described here comes from a study of patients and donors after allogeneic stem cell transplantation. MiXCR, run by TCRdb on the RT-PCR reads, gives a single entry per CDR3 protein. This sample yields 3,000 or so distinct CDR3 sequences, of which about 5.4% are seen a single time; around 16% belongs to the top ten. The CDR3 extends over 12 amino acids. The trim removed 6 bases at V and 12 bases at J, leaving 6 bases unmatched. CDR1 and CDR2 (germline): MNHEY, SMNVEV (reference sequence). The sample comprised blood, either unsorted or a sorted T cell fraction (not recorded which). The chain has TRBV27 and TRBJ2-7; 12 nucleotides line up with TRBD2. The clonotype comes from a human donor who was either an allogeneic HSCT recipient or a stem cell or donor lymphocyte infusion donor (not recorded which). It is not recorded whose cells these are; they may come from a transplant donor. The CDR3 region is CASSVTSGRPYF. For the CDR3, the DNA is TGTGCCAGCAGCGTGACTAGCGGGAGACCGTACTTC.